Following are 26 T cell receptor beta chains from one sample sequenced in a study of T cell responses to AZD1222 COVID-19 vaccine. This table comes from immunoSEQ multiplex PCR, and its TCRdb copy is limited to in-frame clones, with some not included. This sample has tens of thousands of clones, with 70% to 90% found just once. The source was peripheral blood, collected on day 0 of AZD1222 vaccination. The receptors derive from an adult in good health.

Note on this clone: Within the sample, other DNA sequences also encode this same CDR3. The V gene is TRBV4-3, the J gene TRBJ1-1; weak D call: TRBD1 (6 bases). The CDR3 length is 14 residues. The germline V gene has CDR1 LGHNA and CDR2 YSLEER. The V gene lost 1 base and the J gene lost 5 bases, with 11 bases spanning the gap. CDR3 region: CASSQGKGGTEAFF. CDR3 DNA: TGCGCCAGCAGCCAAGGAAAGGGGGGGACTGAAGCTTTCTTT.

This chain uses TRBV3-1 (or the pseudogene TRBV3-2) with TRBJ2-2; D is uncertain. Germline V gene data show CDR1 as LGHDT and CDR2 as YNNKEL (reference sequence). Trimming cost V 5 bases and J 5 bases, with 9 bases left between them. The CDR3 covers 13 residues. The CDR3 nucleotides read TGTGCCAGCAGCGGCCGACAAACCGGGGAGCTGTTTTTT. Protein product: CASSGRQTGELFF.

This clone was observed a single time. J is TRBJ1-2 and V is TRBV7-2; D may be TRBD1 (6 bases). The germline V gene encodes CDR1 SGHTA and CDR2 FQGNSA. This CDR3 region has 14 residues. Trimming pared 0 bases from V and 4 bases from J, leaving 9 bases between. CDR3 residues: CASSLAQGIYGYTF. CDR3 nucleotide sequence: TGTGCCAGCAGCTTAGCTCAGGGGATCTATGGCTACACCTTC.

The CDR3 is CASSPGQGNEKLFF. DNA of the CDR3: TGTGCCAGCAGCCCGGGACAGGGAAATGAAAAACTGTTTTTT. The V gene is TRBV7-9, the J gene TRBJ1-4; 9 bases agree with TRBD1. The CDR3 has 14 residues. The trim removed 5 bases at V and 5 bases at J, leaving 3 bases unmatched. Germline CDR1 is SEHNR and CDR2 is FQNEAQ (reference sequence).

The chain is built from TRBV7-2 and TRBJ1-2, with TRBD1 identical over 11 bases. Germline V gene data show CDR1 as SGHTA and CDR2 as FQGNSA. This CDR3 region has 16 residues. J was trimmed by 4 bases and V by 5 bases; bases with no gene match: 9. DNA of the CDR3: TGTGCCAGCAGCCCACCGGACAGGGGGCAATCCTATGGCTACACCTTC. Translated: CASSPPDRGQSYGYTF.

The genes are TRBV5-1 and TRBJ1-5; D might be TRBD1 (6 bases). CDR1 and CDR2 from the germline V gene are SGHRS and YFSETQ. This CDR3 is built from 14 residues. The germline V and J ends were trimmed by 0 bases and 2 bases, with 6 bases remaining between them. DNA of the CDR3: TGCGCCAGCAGCTTGGGGACAGGCAATCAGCCCCAGCATTTT. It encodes CASSLGTGNQPQHF.

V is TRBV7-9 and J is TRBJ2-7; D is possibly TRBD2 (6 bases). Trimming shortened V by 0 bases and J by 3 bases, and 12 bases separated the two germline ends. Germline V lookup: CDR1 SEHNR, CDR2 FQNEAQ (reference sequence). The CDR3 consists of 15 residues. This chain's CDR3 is CASSLAGGGGYEQYF. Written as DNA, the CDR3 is TGTGCCAGCAGCTTAGCGGGGGGTGGAGGCTACGAGCAGTACTTC.

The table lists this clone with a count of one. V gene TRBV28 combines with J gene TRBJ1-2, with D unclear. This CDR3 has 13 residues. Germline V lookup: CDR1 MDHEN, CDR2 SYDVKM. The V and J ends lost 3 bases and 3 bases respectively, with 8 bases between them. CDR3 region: CASSFGLDYGYTF. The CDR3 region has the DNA TGTGCCAGCAGTTTCGGACTAGACTATGGCTACACCTTC.

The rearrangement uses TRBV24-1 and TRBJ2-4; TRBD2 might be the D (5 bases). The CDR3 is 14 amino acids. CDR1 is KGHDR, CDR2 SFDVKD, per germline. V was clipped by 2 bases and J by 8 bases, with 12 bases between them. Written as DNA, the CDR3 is TGTGCCACCAGTGATTCGGGAAGGAGGTACATTCAGTACTTC. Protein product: CATSDSGRRYIQYF.

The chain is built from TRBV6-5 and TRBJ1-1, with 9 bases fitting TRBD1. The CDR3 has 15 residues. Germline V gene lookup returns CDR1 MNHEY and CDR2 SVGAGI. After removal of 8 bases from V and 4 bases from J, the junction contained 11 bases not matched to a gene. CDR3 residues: CASGDARTGVTEAFF. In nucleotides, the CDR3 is TGTGCCAGCGGGGATGCTAGGACAGGGGTCACTGAAGCTTTCTTT.

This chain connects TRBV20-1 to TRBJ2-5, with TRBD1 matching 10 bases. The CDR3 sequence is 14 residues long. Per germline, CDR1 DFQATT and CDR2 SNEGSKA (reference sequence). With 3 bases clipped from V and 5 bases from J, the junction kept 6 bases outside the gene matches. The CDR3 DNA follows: TGCAGTGCTAGTTGGGGGACAGGGGTCGAGACCCAGTACTTC. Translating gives CSASWGTGVETQYF.

The chain's CDR3 is CASSWDRDAYEQYF. In DNA form, the CDR3 reads TGTGCCAGCAGTTGGGACAGGGATGCCTACGAGCAGTACTTC. This rearrangement joins TRBV27 to TRBJ2-7; TRBD1 aligns across 9 bases. The length of the CDR3 is 14 residues. Unmatched junction bases numbered 3, after V lost 4 bases and J lost 2 bases. The V gene's germline CDR1 is MNHEY and CDR2 SMNVEV (reference sequence).

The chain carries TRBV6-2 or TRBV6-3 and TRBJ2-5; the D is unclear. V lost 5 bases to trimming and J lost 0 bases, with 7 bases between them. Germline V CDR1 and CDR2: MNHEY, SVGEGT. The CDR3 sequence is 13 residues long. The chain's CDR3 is CASSLEYQETQYF. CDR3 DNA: TGTGCCAGCAGTCTAGAGTACCAAGAGACCCAGTACTTC.

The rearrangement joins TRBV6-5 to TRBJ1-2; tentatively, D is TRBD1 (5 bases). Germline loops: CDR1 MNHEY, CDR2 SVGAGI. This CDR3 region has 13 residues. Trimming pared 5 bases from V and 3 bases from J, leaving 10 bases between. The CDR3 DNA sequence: TGTGCCAGCAGTCGAGGGACGGACTATGGCTACACCTTC. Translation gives CASSRGTDYGYTF.

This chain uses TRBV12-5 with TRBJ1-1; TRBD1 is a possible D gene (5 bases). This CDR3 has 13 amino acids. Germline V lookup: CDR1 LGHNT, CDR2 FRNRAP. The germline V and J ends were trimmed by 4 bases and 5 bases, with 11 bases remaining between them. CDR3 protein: CASGWWGRTEAFF. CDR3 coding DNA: TGTGCTAGTGGTTGGTGGGGACGGACTGAAGCTTTCTTT.

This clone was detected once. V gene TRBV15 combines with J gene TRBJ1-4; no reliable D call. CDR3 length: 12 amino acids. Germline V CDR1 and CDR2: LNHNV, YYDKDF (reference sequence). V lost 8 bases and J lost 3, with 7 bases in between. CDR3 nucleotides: TGTGCCACCCGGGAGCCTAATGAAAAACTGTTTTTT. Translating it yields CATREPNEKLFF.

In nucleotides, the CDR3 is TGTGCCAGCAGTTATATAGAGGAGAGTGAGCAGTTCTTC. The encoded protein is CASSYIEESEQFF. The chain is built from TRBV6-5 and TRBJ2-1; unclear D gene. The CDR3 loop spans 13 amino acids. Germline V gene data show CDR1 as MNHEY and CDR2 as SVGAGI. With 3 bases removed from V and 9 bases from J, the gap between germline ends came to 12 bases.

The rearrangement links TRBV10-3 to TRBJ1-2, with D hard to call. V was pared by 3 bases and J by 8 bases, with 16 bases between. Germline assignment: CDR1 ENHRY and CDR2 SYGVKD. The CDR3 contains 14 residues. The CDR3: CAISDDTLGRGYTF. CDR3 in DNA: TGTGCCATCAGTGATGACACACTCGGAAGGGGCTACACCTTC.

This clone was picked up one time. Here the CDR3 reads CASSLAANTGELFF. In DNA, the CDR3 is TGTGCCAGCAGCTTGGCGGCGAACACCGGGGAGCTGTTTTTT. J is TRBJ2-2 and V is TRBV9; D not certain. This CDR3 spans 14 amino acids. Trimming cost V 4 bases and J 0 bases, with 7 bases left between them. From germline, CDR1 is SGDLS and CDR2 YYNGEE.

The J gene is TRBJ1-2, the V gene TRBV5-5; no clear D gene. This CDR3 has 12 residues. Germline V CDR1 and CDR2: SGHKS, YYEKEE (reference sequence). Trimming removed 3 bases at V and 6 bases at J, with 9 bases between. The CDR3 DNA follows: TGTGCCAGCAGCTCCCCGCTTAATGGCTACACCTTC. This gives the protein CASSSPLNGYTF.

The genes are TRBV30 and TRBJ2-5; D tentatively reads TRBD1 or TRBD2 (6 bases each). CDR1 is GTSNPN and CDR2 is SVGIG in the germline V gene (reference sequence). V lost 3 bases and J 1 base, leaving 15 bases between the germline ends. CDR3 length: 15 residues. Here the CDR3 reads CAWSPEGGSQETQYF. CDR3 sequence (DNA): TGTGCCTGGAGCCCGGAGGGGGGTAGCCAAGAGACCCAGTACTTC.

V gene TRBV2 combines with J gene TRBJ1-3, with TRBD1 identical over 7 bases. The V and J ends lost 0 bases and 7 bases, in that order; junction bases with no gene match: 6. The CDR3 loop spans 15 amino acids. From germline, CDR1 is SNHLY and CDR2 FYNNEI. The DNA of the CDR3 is TGTGCCAGCAGTGAAGCGACAGGGCTGGGGAACACCATATATTTT. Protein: CASSEATGLGNTIYF.

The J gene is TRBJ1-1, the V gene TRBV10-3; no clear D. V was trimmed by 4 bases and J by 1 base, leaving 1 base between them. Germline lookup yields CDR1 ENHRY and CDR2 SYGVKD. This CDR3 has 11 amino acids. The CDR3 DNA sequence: TGTGCCATCAGTGGGAACACTGAAGCTTTCTTT. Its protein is CAISGNTEAFF.

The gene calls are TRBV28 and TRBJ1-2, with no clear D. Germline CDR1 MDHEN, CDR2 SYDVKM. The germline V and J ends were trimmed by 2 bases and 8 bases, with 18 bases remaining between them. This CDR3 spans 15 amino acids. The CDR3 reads CASSLLHGGRGGYTF. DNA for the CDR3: TGTGCCAGCAGTTTACTTCATGGAGGACGTGGGGGCTACACCTTC.

The CDR3 here is CASSPRLMNTEAFF. The CDR3 DNA reads TGTGCCAGCTCACCGCGGCTGATGAACACTGAAGCTTTCTTT. J is TRBJ1-1 and V is TRBV18; unclear D gene. The V gene's germline CDR1 is KGHSH and CDR2 LQKENI. The CDR3 covers 14 residues. Trimming stripped 3 bases from V and 0 bases from J, with 8 bases between. Full variable domain (missing parts from reference TRBV18 and TRBJ1-1): NAGVMQNPRHLVRRRGQEARLRCSPMKGHSHVYWYRQLPEEGLKFMVYLQKENIIDESGMPKERFSAEFPKEGPSILRIQQVVRGDSAAYFCASSPRLMNTEAFFGQGTRLTVV.

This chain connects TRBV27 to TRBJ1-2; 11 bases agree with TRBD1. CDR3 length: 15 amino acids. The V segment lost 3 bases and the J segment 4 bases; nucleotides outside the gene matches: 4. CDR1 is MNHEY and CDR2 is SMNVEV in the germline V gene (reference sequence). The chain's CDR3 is CASSLDRGHFYGYTF. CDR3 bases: TGTGCCAGCAGTTTGGACAGGGGGCATTTCTATGGCTACACCTTC.